This entry concerns a single T cell receptor beta chain. This clone's antigen is unknown. No much larger clone is present one base from it, and per-base qualities are unavailable. Before undergoing thyroid surgery, none of the patients had been given any kind of treatment. Using T-cell receptor beta sequencing, the study looked back at clinical samples from patients collected from 2012 to 2018. The data were taken from a study of metastatic and nonmetastatic thyroid tumors (dated by TCRdb to about 2020). Turning to the overall study: The researchers compared repertoires between peripheral blood samples and tumor or nodule tissue samples from patients with malignant or benign thyroid disease. The study at large found these results: In both blood and tumor samples, TCR beta diversity was reported to be significantly higher in malignant tumors than in benign nodules.

The junction carries 23 bases between V and J, which are trimmed by 8 bases and 10 bases respectively. Taken from the germline V gene, the CDR1 and CDR2 loops are MNHNS and SASEGT. Reading from cysteine to phenylalanine, the CDR3 counts 14 amino acids. The entry retains the CDR3 DNA only, 42 bases that are in frame from base 1. The receptor library was made with PCR. Sequencing relied on an Illumina HiSeq 4000. High-throughput sequencing was used to profile the TCR beta-chain CDR3 region of each patient. The source study handled its data this way. Drawing on CDR3 differences between clinicopathological groups, the researchers built a classifier meant to tell apart patients with distant-metastatic papillary thyroid cancer. Repertoire diversity was assessed with the Shannon index, and tumor-blood repertoire similarity with the Morisita-Horn index. The public reads were reprocessed in TCRdb via fastp at Q25 and MiXCR, keeping in-frame beta chains. Clone size and V and J calls follow TCRdb, not the original study. The sample yields about 43,000 clones; approximately 3% were counted once. Of the sample, roughly a tenth falls within the top ten clones.

The receptor's source is a female donor with papillary thyroid cancer or a benign thyroid nodule (not recorded which). Some clones in this sample may be carry-over from other donors' samples. Recombination joined TRBV6-1 with TRBJ1-1; the D region possibly corresponds to TRBD1 (6 bases align). Material: blood. CDR3 reads: CASGRGAVNPAAFF. The nucleotide sequence is TGTGCCAGCGGCCGGGGGGCGGTGAACCCTGCAGCTTTCTTT.